This TCR beta chain stems from a study of post-analysis software for immune sequencing data. The wider study: Some patients lacked subtype; others had relapsing-remitting, secondary progressive or progressive-relapsing disease.

Germline CDR1 and CDR2: MNHEY and SVGAGI. The CDR3 runs to 14 residues. This clonotype was detected only a few times. What it binds is not known. Findings of the study overall: Controls had significantly higher normalized Chao1 diversity than multiple sclerosis patients. Patients used five TRBV segments, including TRBV5-6, TRBV5-1 and TRBV20-1, more often than controls.

Researchers reported that TCR beta cDNA libraries carried unique molecular identifiers. TCRdb reanalysed the PCR reads using MiXCR and keeps one entry per CDR3 protein. The sample lists 550,000 to 700,000 distinct CDR3 sequences; roughly 47% were seen once. What was sequenced was blood. V gene TRBV6-5 combines with J gene TRBJ2-1; D might be TRBD1 (5 bases). The end of the DNA is better explained by TRBJ2-7, so the J call may be wrong. The sequence was collected from a girl aged 5 to 17 with multiple sclerosis. CDR3 DNA: TGTGCCAGCAGTTACTCGCAGGGTGGCTACGAGCAGTACTTC. Translation gives CASSYSQGGYEQYF.